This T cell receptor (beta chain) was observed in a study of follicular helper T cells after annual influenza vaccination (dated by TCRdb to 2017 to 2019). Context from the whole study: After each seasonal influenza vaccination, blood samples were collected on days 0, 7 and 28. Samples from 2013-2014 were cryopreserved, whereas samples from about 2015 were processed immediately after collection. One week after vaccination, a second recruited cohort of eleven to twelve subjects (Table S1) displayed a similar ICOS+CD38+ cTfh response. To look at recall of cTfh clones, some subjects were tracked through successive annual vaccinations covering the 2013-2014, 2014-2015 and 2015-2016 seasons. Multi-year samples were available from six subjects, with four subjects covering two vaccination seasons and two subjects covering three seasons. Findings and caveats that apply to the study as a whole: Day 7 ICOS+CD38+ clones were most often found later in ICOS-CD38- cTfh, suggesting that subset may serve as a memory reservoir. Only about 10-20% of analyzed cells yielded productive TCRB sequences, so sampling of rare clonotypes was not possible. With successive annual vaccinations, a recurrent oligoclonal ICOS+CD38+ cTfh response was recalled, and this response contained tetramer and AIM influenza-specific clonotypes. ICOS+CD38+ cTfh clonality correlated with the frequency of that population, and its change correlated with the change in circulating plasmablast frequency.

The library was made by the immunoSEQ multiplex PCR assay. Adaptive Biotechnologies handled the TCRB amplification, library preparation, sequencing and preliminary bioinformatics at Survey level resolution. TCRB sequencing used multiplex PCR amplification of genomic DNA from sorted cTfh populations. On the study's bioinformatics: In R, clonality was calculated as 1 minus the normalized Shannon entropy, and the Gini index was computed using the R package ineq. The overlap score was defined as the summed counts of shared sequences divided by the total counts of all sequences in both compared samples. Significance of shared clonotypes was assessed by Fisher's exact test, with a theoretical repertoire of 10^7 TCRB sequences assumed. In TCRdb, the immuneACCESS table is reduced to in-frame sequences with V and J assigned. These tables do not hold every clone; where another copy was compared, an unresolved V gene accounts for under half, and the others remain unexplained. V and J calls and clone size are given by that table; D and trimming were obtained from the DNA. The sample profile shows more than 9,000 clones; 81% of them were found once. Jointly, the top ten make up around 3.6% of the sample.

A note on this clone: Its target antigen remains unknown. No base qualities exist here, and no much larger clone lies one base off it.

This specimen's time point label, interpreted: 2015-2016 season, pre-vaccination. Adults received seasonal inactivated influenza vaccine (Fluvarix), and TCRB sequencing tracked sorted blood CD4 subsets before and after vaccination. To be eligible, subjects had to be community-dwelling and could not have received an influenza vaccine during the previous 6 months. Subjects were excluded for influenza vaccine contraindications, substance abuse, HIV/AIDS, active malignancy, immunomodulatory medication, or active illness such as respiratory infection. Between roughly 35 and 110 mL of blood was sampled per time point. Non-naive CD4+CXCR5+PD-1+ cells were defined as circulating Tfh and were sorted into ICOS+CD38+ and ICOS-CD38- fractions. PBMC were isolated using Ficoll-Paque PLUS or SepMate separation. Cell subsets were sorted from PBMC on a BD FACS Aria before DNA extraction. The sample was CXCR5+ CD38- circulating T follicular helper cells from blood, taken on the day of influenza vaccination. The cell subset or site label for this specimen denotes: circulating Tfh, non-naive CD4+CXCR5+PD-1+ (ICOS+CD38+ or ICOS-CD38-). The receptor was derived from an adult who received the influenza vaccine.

CDR3 region: CASSDLGGNYGYTF. The nucleotide sequence is given as TGTGCCAGCAGTGACCTAGGGGGGAACTATGGCTACACCTTC. The rearranged chain carries TRBV2 and TRBJ1-2; TRBD1 is a possible D gene, resting on 6 matching bases. According to the germline V gene, CDR1 reads SNHLY and CDR2 reads FYNNEI. The CDR3 spans 14 residues, from the cysteine through the phenylalanine. Of all the DNA, just the CDR3 is kept, 42 bases in frame from base 1. V is shortened by 3 bases, J by 2 bases, and the region joining them spans 10 bases.